This TCR beta chain was captured in a study of T cells in Graves' hyperthyroidism and ophthalmopathy. As to this clonotype: Its antigen is undetermined.

Across 18 months, stable Graves' hyperthyroidism was marked by no progression to ophthalmopathy. Subjects aged 18 to 65 presented with newly diagnosed hyperthyroidism of less than 2 months' duration. Study results and caveats: Most expanded thyroid clonotypes above 0.001 also appeared in blood. Stable hyperthyroidism was told apart from ophthalmopathy by a model built on 13 V-J features.

Trimming took 0 bases from V and 5 from J; bases not matched to a gene: 3. This CDR3 contains 16 residues. The V gene's germline CDR1 is SGHTS and CDR2 YDEGEE. Researchers took RNA transcripts and amplified the TCR beta CDR3 regions from them. When the TCR CDR3 underwent first-round RT-PCR, the HTBI primer set was used. TCRdb used MiXCR to reprocess the multiplex PCR reads, holding one entry per CDR3 protein. The data show about 400,000 distinct CDR3 sequences, around a sixth seen once. This chain uses TRBV5-8 with TRBJ2-1, with 12 bases lining up with TRBD2. The sequenced sample consisted of blood. This receptor was obtained from a young woman with Graves' hyperthyroidism. The CDR3 coding sequence is TGTGCCAGCAGCTTGGGACTAGCGGGAGTTAACAATGAGCAGTTCTTC. Protein: CASSLGLAGVNNEQFF.